A selection of T cell receptor beta chains follows, all from one sample in a study of blood T cells in healthy people across ages. TCRdb analysed the 5' RACE reads with MiXCR anew, one entry per CDR3 protein. The repertoire holds fewer than 1 million distinct CDR3 sequences, with around 43% as singletons. Sequences were obtained from blood. The receptors shown here come from a man aged 55 to 70 in good health. The CDR3 runs from the conserved cysteine through the conserved F or W. Each record gives: clone size, V gene, J gene, CDR3 length, D gene, CDR3 DNA, CDR3 protein. A D gene is named only where the DNA matches it firmly. Rows may omit the clone size; those that give it use once, few, many or a size class.

>.|TRBV5-1|TRBJ1-2|15|TRBD1
TGCGCCAGCAGCTGGGCAGGGACAGAGGGCTATGGCTACACCTTC
CASSWAGTEGYGYTF
>few|TRBV14|TRBJ1-2|16|.
TGTGCCAGCAGCCAAGATCCCGGCAGGATCACCTATGGCTACACCTTC
CASSQDPGRITYGYTF
>.|TRBV12-3/TRBV12-4|TRBJ1-2|14|TRBD1
TGCGCCAGCAACCCAGGGACAGGGGTAGGGAGCTACACCTTC
CASNPGTGVGSYTF
>.|TRBV5-5|TRBJ2-7|12|.
TGTGCCAGCAGCCCTCAAGGGCGCGAGCAGTACTTC
CASSPQGREQYF
>once|TRBV6-4|TRBJ2-1|16|.
TGTGCCAGCAGTGATCTTTGTTGGACACTCTACAATGAGCAGTTCTTC
CASSDLCWTLYNEQFF
>.|TRBV7-2|TRBJ2-1|11|TRBD2
TGTGCCAGCAAAGCGGGGGGGCTTTGGTTCTTC
CASKAGGLWFF
>few|TRBV25-1|TRBJ2-3|15|TRBD1
TGTGCCAGCAGTGCCGGGACAGGGGTATTGGATACGCAGTATTTT
CASSAGTGVLDTQYF
>few|TRBV6-1|TRBJ1-1|13|.
TGTGCCAGCAATGGGACGCAGAACACTGAAGCTTTCTTT
CASNGTQNTEAFF
>few|TRBV15|TRBJ2-3|12|.
TGTGCCACCAGCAGATCGCGGGATACGCAGTATTTT
CATSRSRDTQYF
>.|TRBV16|TRBJ2-7|12|.
TGTGCCAGCAGCCAATCCCTGCTAGGGCAGTACTTC
CASSQSLLGQYF
>.|TRBV6-1|TRBJ2-5|13|.
TGTGCCAGCAGTGAAGGCCCGGGGGACGGGCAGTACTTC
CASSEGPGDGQYF
>.|TRBV2|TRBJ2-3|14|TRBD1
TGTGCCGGCAGAGCGGGGACAGGGACAGATACGCAGTATTTT
CAGRAGTGTDTQYF
>.|TRBV7-8|TRBJ2-6|14|.
TGTGCCAGCAGCCTGCAGGGAAGGGCCCACGTCCTGACTTTC
CASSLQGRAHVLTF
>few|TRBV12-3/TRBV12-4|TRBJ1-2|14|.
TGTGCCAGCAGGGGACATTTGGGGTCCGATGGCTACACCTTC
CASRGHLGSDGYTF
>few|TRBV16|TRBJ2-7|15|.
TGTGCCAGCAGCCAATCAGCCAGCTCGGCCAATGAGCAGTACTTC
CASSQSASSANEQYF
>.|TRBV11-1|TRBJ2-1|12|.
TGTGCCAGCAGCCCCGACAATCATGAGCAGTTCTTC
CASSPDNHEQFF
>few|TRBV27|TRBJ1-1|13|.
TGTGCCAGCAGTTTAGATTCGAGGACTGAAGCTTTCTTT
CASSLDSRTEAFF
>many|TRBV14|TRBJ2-7|11|.
TGTGCCAGCAGCCAAGGGGACGAGCAGTACTTC
CASSQGDEQYF